The rows below give T cell receptor beta chains drawn from one sample of a study of CD8+CD57+ T cells in acquired aplastic anemia. One entry per CDR3 protein results from TCRdb running MiXCR on the reads. The sample comprises around 400,000 distinct CDR3 sequences, 60% to 80% of which are singletons, and 4% rests with the top ten. The sequencing sample was made of sorted CD4+, CD8+, or CD8+CD57+ T cells (not recorded which) from PBMCs. The receptors derive from a human donor in good health, serving as a control. Both conserved end residues are part of each CDR3. D genes are given only for firm matches. Clone size is not always given. Where it is, it says once, few, many or a class for expanded clones.

j_gene: TRBJ1-2
abundance: NA
v_gene: TRBV10-3
d_gene: NA
CDR3aa: CAISEVEGRGYTF
CDR3nt: TGTGCCATCAGTGAGGTGGAGGGGCGCGGCTACACCTTC

j_gene: TRBJ1-2
abundance: NA
v_gene: TRBV20-1
d_gene: NA
CDR3aa: CSALRQAIHNYGYTF
CDR3nt: TGCAGTGCGCTCCGGCAGGCCATCCATAACTATGGCTACACCTTC

j_gene: TRBJ2-3
abundance: NA
v_gene: TRBV7-8
d_gene: NA
CDR3aa: CASSLEGTSEQPQYF
CDR3nt: TGTGCCAGCAGCTTAGAGGGGACATCCGAACAGCCCCAGTATTTT

j_gene: TRBJ2-5
abundance: NA
v_gene: TRBV5-1
d_gene: NA
CDR3aa: CASSPYDQGTQYF
CDR3nt: TGTGCCAGCTCACCTTATGACCAGGGGACCCAGTACTTC

j_gene: TRBJ1-4
abundance: NA
v_gene: TRBV15
d_gene: NA
CDR3aa: CATSRDEEETLFF
CDR3nt: TGTGCCACCAGCAGAGACGAAGAGGAAACCCTGTTTTTT

j_gene: TRBJ1-1
abundance: many
v_gene: TRBV5-1
d_gene: NA
CDR3aa: CASSLVGSKNTEAFF
CDR3nt: TGCGCCAGCAGCTTGGTCGGGAGCAAGAACACTGAAGCTTTCTTT

j_gene: TRBJ2-7
abundance: once
v_gene: TRBV7-9
d_gene: TRBD1
CDR3aa: CASSVRQGANFGYF
CDR3nt: TGTGCCAGCAGCGTGAGACAGGGGGCTAATTTTGGCTACTTC

j_gene: TRBJ2-3
abundance: NA
v_gene: TRBV7-2
d_gene: NA
CDR3aa: CASSLAPRGGNYGYF
CDR3nt: TGTGCCAGCAGCTTAGCTCCCAGGGGAGGAAACTATGGCTATTTT

j_gene: TRBJ2-5
abundance: NA
v_gene: TRBV24-1
d_gene: NA
CDR3aa: CATRLGRQETQYF
CDR3nt: TGTGCCACCAGGCTTGGCCGCCAAGAGACCCAGTACTTC

j_gene: TRBJ1-6
abundance: NA
v_gene: TRBV20-1
d_gene: NA
CDR3aa: CSAGGRPNTPLHF
CDR3nt: TGCAGTGCGGGGGGCAGGCCTAATACCCCCCTCCACTTT

j_gene: TRBJ2-6
abundance: NA
v_gene: TRBV7-9
d_gene: TRBD1
CDR3aa: CASSVGGTGDDVLTF
CDR3nt: TGTGCCAGCAGCGTCGGCGGGACAGGGGACGACGTCTTGACTTTC

j_gene: TRBJ2-7
abundance: many
v_gene: TRBV6-5
d_gene: TRBD1
CDR3aa: CASSYGQGAGEQYF
CDR3nt: TGTGCCAGCAGCTACGGACAGGGAGCCGGCGAGCAGTACTTC

j_gene: TRBJ2-1
abundance: many
v_gene: TRBV7-2
d_gene: TRBD2
CDR3aa: CASSLVGGGGTNEQFF
CDR3nt: TGTGCCAGCAGCTTAGTAGGCGGGGGAGGGACCAATGAGCAGTTCTTC

j_gene: TRBJ2-3
abundance: NA
v_gene: TRBV6-5
d_gene: NA
CDR3aa: CASSYEGREPFTDTQYF
CDR3nt: TGTGCCAGCAGTTACGAAGGCAGGGAACCCTTCACAGATACGCAGTATTTT

j_gene: TRBJ1-2
abundance: NA
v_gene: TRBV15
d_gene: NA
CDR3aa: CATSRDQPGSKGNYGYTF
CDR3nt: TGTGCCACCAGCAGAGATCAACCAGGGTCTAAGGGAAACTATGGCTACACCTTC

j_gene: TRBJ2-1
abundance: NA
v_gene: TRBV10-3
d_gene: NA
CDR3aa: CASSETSRGANEQFF
CDR3nt: TGTGCCAGCAGTGAGACTAGCAGGGGGGCCAATGAGCAGTTCTTC

j_gene: TRBJ2-7
abundance: many
v_gene: TRBV20-1
d_gene: TRBD1
CDR3aa: CSAREQGKAYEQYF
CDR3nt: TGCAGTGCTAGGGAACAGGGGAAAGCCTACGAGCAGTACTTC

j_gene: TRBJ2-2
abundance: many
v_gene: TRBV19
d_gene: NA
CDR3aa: CASSISAGTNTGELFF
CDR3nt: TGTGCCAGTAGTATTTCGGCAGGGACGAACACCGGGGAGCTGTTTTTT

j_gene: TRBJ1-3
abundance: NA
v_gene: TRBV6-6
d_gene: TRBD1
CDR3aa: CASSYSYDRDSSFGNTIYF
CDR3nt: TGTGCCAGCAGTTACTCGTATGACCGGGACAGCTCGTTTGGAAACACCATATATTTT

j_gene: TRBJ1-1
abundance: many
v_gene: TRBV19
d_gene: NA
CDR3aa: CASSTTTNTEAFF
CDR3nt: TGTGCCAGTAGCACGACAACGAACACTGAAGCTTTCTTT

j_gene: TRBJ2-6
abundance: NA
v_gene: TRBV6-2/TRBV6-3
d_gene: TRBD1
CDR3aa: CASSYPSDRDRVGSGANVLTF
CDR3nt: TGTGCCAGCAGTTATCCGTCAGATAGGGACAGGGTAGGCTCTGGGGCCAACGTCCTGACTTTC

j_gene: TRBJ2-5
abundance: many
v_gene: TRBV7-2
d_gene: NA
CDR3aa: CASGILQETQYF
CDR3nt: TGTGCCAGCGGGATTCTCCAAGAGACCCAGTACTTC

j_gene: TRBJ2-7
abundance: many
v_gene: TRBV5-5
d_gene: NA
CDR3aa: CAGASGPILGYEQYF
CDR3nt: TGTGCCGGAGCCTCGGGACCTATCCTAGGGTACGAGCAGTACTTC

j_gene: TRBJ1-5
abundance: many
v_gene: TRBV7-2
d_gene: TRBD1
CDR3aa: CASVQGGNQPQHF
CDR3nt: TGTGCCAGCGTTCAGGGGGGCAATCAGCCCCAGCATTTT

j_gene: TRBJ2-7
abundance: NA
v_gene: TRBV29-1
d_gene: NA
CDR3aa: CSVEGGQALYEQYF
CDR3nt: TGCAGCGTGGAAGGTGGGCAGGCCCTCTACGAGCAGTACTTC

j_gene: TRBJ1-3
abundance: few
v_gene: TRBV6-5
d_gene: NA
CDR3aa: CASKPSVGDSGNTIYF
CDR3nt: TGTGCCAGCAAGCCCAGCGTGGGGGACTCTGGAAACACCATATATTTT

j_gene: TRBJ2-6
abundance: NA
v_gene: TRBV10-3
d_gene: NA
CDR3aa: CAIRLSDGSSGANVLTF
CDR3nt: TGTGCCATCAGACTTTCGGACGGCAGCTCTGGGGCCAACGTCCTGACTTTC

j_gene: TRBJ2-3
abundance: NA
v_gene: TRBV2
d_gene: TRBD2
CDR3aa: CASREASGVTQYF
CDR3nt: TGTGCCAGCAGGGAGGCGAGCGGGGTTACGCAGTATTTT

j_gene: TRBJ1-1
abundance: many
v_gene: TRBV28
d_gene: TRBD1
CDR3aa: CASSLRGPEAFF
CDR3nt: TGTGCCAGCAGTCTCAGGGGGCCTGAAGCTTTCTTT

j_gene: TRBJ2-1
abundance: NA
v_gene: TRBV15
d_gene: NA
CDR3aa: CATSLDTDEQFF
CDR3nt: TGTGCCACCAGCTTAGATACCGATGAGCAGTTCTTC

j_gene: TRBJ1-6
abundance: NA
v_gene: TRBV12-3/TRBV12-4
d_gene: NA
CDR3aa: CASTTGHSGSPLHF
CDR3nt: TGTGCCAGCACTACTGGGCACTCGGGGTCACCCCTCCACTTT

j_gene: TRBJ1-6
abundance: NA
v_gene: TRBV7-6
d_gene: NA
CDR3aa: CASSVGAALSPLNF
CDR3nt: TGTGCCAGCAGCGTCGGGGCCGCCCTCTCTCCCCTCAACTTT

j_gene: TRBJ2-7
abundance: many
v_gene: TRBV7-2
d_gene: NA
CDR3aa: CASSLLLQYEQYF
CDR3nt: TGTGCCAGCAGCTTATTGCTACAATACGAGCAGTACTTC

j_gene: TRBJ1-3
abundance: NA
v_gene: TRBV7-9
d_gene: NA
CDR3aa: CASSEEWASFGNTIYF
CDR3nt: TGTGCCAGCAGTGAGGAGTGGGCCTCCTTTGGAAACACCATATATTTT

j_gene: TRBJ2-7
abundance: once
v_gene: TRBV5-5
d_gene: NA
CDR3aa: CASSVKGDSYEQYF
CDR3nt: TGCGCCAGCAGTGTTAAGGGAGACTCCTACGAGCAGTACTTC

j_gene: TRBJ2-1
abundance: NA
v_gene: TRBV7-3
d_gene: NA
CDR3aa: CASSLVAPPRISPFF
CDR3nt: TGTGCCAGCAGCTTAGTTGCCCCACCTCGAATCAGCCCCTTCTTC

j_gene: TRBJ2-7
abundance: NA
v_gene: TRBV7-2
d_gene: TRBD2
CDR3aa: CGSTRLAPYGQYF
CDR3nt: TGTGGCAGCACCAGACTAGCGCCGTACGGGCAGTACTTC

j_gene: TRBJ1-5
abundance: many
v_gene: TRBV4-1
d_gene: NA
CDR3aa: CASSQDWAGGQPQHF
CDR3nt: TGCGCCAGCAGCCAAGATTGGGCCGGAGGGCAGCCCCAGCATTTT

j_gene: TRBJ2-7
abundance: many
v_gene: TRBV6-1
d_gene: NA
CDR3aa: CASTSSRGAVYEQYF
CDR3nt: TGTGCCAGCACATCATCACGGGGGGCGGTCTACGAGCAGTACTTC

j_gene: TRBJ1-2
abundance: NA
v_gene: TRBV7-3
d_gene: NA
CDR3aa: CARSSSEQGSYGYTF
CDR3nt: TGTGCCCGCAGCTCCTCCGAGCAGGGGTCTTATGGCTACACCTTC

j_gene: TRBJ1-1
abundance: NA
v_gene: TRBV7-2
d_gene: NA
CDR3aa: CVSSPVGRANTETFF
CDR3nt: TGTGTCAGCAGCCCGGTGGGACGGGCGAACACTGAAACTTTCTTT